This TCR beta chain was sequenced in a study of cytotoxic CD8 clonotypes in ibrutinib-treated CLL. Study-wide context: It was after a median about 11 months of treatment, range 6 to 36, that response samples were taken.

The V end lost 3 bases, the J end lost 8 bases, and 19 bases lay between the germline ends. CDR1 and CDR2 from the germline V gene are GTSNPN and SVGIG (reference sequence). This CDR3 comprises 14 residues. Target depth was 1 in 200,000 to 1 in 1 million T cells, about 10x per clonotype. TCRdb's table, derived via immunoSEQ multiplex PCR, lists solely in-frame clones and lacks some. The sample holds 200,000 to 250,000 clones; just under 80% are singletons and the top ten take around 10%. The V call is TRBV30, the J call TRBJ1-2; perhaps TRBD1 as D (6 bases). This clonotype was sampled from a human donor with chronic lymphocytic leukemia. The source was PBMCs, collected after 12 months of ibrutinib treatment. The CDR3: CAWSLQGVIEGYTF. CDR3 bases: TGTGCCTGGAGCCTACAGGGAGTAATTGAAGGCTACACCTTC.